The rows below give T cell receptor beta chains drawn from one sample of a study of blood T cell repertoires in COVID-19. Measured with immunoSEQ multiplex PCR; TCRdb has only the in-frame clones, and not every one. The sample contains fewer than 110,000 clones, over 75% of which appear only once. Sequenced input: peripheral blood. The receptors here all came from a human donor in a cohort sampled during active COVID-19. Both conserved end residues are part of each CDR3. Each record gives: D gene, J gene, clone size, V gene, CDR3 protein, CDR3 DNA. A D gene is named only where the DNA matches it firmly. Not all rows give a size; the values are once, few, many and, for expanded clones, a class.

d_call: TRBD1; j_call: TRBJ1-2; clone_size: .; v_call: TRBV2; cdr3_aa: CASSEGQGGDYGYTF; cdr3_nt: TGTGCCAGCAGTGAAGGGCAGGGGGGAGACTATGGCTACACCTTC
d_call: TRBD2; j_call: TRBJ2-2; clone_size: .; v_call: TRBV7-3; cdr3_aa: CASTATSAGELFF; cdr3_nt: TGTGCCAGCACCGCGACTAGCGCCGGGGAGCTGTTTTTT
d_call: TRBD2; j_call: TRBJ2-1; clone_size: .; v_call: TRBV12-3/TRBV12-4; cdr3_aa: CASSSGLAGKQFF; cdr3_nt: TGTGCCAGCAGTTCGGGACTAGCGGGGAAGCAGTTCTTC
d_call: .; j_call: TRBJ1-4; clone_size: .; v_call: TRBV19; cdr3_aa: CASSMHGGRSNEKLFF; cdr3_nt: TGTGCCAGTAGTATGCATGGAGGGCGGTCTAATGAAAAACTGTTTTTT
d_call: TRBD1; j_call: TRBJ2-1; clone_size: .; v_call: TRBV5-6; cdr3_aa: CASSLGAGGVDEQFF; cdr3_nt: TGTGCCAGCAGCCTGGGGGCAGGGGGAGTCGATGAGCAGTTCTTC
d_call: TRBD1; j_call: TRBJ2-7; clone_size: few; v_call: TRBV9; cdr3_aa: CASSGTGPTYEQYF; cdr3_nt: TGTGCCAGCAGCGGGACAGGGCCCACCTACGAGCAGTACTTC
d_call: TRBD2; j_call: TRBJ2-3; clone_size: .; v_call: TRBV5-6; cdr3_aa: CASSSGLAGGTDTQYF; cdr3_nt: TGTGCCAGCAGCTCGGGACTAGCGGGAGGCACAGATACGCAGTATTTT
d_call: .; j_call: TRBJ1-1; clone_size: few; v_call: TRBV29-1; cdr3_aa: CSVARTVEAFF; cdr3_nt: TGCAGCGTTGCCCGGACAGTTGAAGCTTTCTTT
d_call: .; j_call: TRBJ2-5; clone_size: .; v_call: TRBV19; cdr3_aa: CASRDSRETQYF; cdr3_nt: TGTGCCAGTAGGGATTCCAGGGAGACCCAGTACTTC
d_call: TRBD1; j_call: TRBJ2-3; clone_size: .; v_call: TRBV3-1/TRBV3-2; cdr3_aa: CASSHLSLGQGSLTDTQYF; cdr3_nt: TGTGCCAGCAGCCACCTTAGCCTCGGACAGGGTTCCCTCACAGATACGCAGTATTTT
d_call: TRBD1; j_call: TRBJ2-2; clone_size: .; v_call: TRBV18; cdr3_aa: CASSPPGTGVAGELFF; cdr3_nt: TGTGCCAGCTCACCACCGGGGACAGGGGTCGCCGGGGAGCTGTTTTTT
d_call: TRBD1; j_call: TRBJ1-1; clone_size: .; v_call: TRBV3-1/TRBV3-2; cdr3_aa: CASSSKTGVAFF; cdr3_nt: TGTGCCAGCAGCTCTAAGACAGGGGTAGCTTTCTTT
d_call: .; j_call: TRBJ2-1; clone_size: .; v_call: TRBV28; cdr3_aa: CASSQTTLSYNEQFF; cdr3_nt: TGTGCCAGCAGTCAGACGACTCTCTCCTACAATGAGCAGTTCTTC